This TCR beta chain was captured in a study of CD8 T cells in ankylosing spondylitis. Study findings and constraints: Disease-linked clones had a CD8+ phenotype and relatively low frequency in peripheral blood. Earlier reports found some motif variants in synovial fluid and blood in reactive arthritis. Reportedly, matched ankylosing spondylitis synovial fluid was significantly enriched for disease-linked clones.

This clonotype occurred many times. Its target is unknown. Molecular-barcoded quantitative 5'-RACE produced these TCR beta libraries. Via MiXCR, TCRdb re-called the 5' RACE reads, giving one row per CDR3 protein. The data contain 200,000 to 250,000 distinct CDR3 sequences, more than 9% of them seen just once; the ten biggest clones take up about a fifth. The sequenced material came from blood, either unsorted or a sorted T cell fraction (not recorded which). This TCR came from a male donor with ankylosing spondylitis or in good health (not recorded which).

In DNA, the CDR3 is TGTGCCAGCAGCATCCGGCCTTTATACACAGATACGCAGTATTTT. Translating it yields CASSIRPLYTDTQYF. This chain connects TRBV7-2 to TRBJ2-3; D is ambiguous. Germline values: CDR1 SGHTA, CDR2 FQGNSA. V was pared by 5 bases and J by 2 bases, with 14 bases between. This CDR3 has 15 residues.